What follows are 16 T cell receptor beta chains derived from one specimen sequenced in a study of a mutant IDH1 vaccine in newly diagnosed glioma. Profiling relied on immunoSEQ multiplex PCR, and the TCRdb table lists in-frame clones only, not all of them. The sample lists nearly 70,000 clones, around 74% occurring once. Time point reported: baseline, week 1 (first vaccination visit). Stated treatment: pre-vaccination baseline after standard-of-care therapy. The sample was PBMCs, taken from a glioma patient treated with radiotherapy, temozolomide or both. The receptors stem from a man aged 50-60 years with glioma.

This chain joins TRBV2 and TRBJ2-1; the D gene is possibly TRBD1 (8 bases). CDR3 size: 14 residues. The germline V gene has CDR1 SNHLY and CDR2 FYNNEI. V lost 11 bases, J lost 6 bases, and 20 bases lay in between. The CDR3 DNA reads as TGTGCCCGTTCGGGGGGACAGGACGTCAATGAGCAGTTCTTC. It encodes CARSGGQDVNEQFF.

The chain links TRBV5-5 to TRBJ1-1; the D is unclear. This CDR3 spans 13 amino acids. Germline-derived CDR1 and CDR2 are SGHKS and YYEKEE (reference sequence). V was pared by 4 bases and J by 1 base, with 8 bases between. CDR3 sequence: CASSRFGNTEAFF. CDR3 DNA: TGTGCCAGCAGCCGTTTCGGGAACACTGAAGCTTTCTTT. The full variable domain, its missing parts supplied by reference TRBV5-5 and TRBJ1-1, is DAGVTQSPTHLIKTRGQQVTLRCSPISGHKSVSWYQQVLGQGPQFIFQYYEKEERGRGNFPDRFSARQFPNYSSELNVNALLLGDSALYLCASSRFGNTEAFFGQGTRLTVV.

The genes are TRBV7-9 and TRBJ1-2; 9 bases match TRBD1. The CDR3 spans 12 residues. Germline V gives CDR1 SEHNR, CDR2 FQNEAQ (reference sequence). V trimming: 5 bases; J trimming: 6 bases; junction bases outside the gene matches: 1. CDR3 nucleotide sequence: TGTGCCAGCAGCGGGGACAGGGATGGCTACACCTTC. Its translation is CASSGDRDGYTF.

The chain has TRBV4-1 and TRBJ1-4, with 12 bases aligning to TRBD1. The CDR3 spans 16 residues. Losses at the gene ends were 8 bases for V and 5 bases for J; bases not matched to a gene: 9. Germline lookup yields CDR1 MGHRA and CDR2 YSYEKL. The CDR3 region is CASADGTGGINEKLFF. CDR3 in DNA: TGCGCCAGCGCTGACGGGACAGGGGGCATCAATGAAAAACTGTTTTTT.

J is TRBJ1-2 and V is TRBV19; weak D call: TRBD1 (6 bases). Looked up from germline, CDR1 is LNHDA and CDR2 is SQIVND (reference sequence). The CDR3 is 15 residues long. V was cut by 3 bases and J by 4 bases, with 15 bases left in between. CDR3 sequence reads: CASSIPAGVGYGYTF. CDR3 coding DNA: TGTGCCAGTAGTATTCCGGCAGGGGTGGGCTATGGCTACACCTTC.

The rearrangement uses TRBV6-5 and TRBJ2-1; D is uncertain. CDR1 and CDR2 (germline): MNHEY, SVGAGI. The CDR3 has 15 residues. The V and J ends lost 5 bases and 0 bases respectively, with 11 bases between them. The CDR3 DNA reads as TGTGCCAGCAGTAGCCCGACGGTCTCCTACAATGAGCAGTTCTTC. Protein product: CASSSPTVSYNEQFF.

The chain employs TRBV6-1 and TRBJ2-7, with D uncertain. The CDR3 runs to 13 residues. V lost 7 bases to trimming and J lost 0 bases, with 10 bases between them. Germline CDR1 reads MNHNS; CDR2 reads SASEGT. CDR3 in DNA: TGTGCCAGCATCGTCGACCTCTCCTACGAGCAGTACTTC. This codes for CASIVDLSYEQYF.

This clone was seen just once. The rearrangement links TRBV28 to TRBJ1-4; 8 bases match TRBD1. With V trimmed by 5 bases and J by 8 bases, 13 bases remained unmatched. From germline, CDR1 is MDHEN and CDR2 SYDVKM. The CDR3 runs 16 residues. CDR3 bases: TGTGCCAGCAGTGCCACCGACAGGGGAGAGGTGGAAAAACTGTTTTTT. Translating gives CASSATDRGEVEKLFF.

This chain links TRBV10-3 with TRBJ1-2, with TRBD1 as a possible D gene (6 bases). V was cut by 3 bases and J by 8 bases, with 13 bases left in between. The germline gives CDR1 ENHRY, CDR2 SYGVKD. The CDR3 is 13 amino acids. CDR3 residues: CAISDTGYGGYTF. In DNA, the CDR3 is TGTGCCATCAGTGACACAGGGTACGGGGGCTACACCTTC.

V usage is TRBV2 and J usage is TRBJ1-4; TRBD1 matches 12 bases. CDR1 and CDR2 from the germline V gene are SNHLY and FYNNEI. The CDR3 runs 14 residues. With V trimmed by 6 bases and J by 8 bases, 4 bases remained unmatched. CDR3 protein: CASRGQGAQEKLFF. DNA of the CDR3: TGTGCCAGCAGGGGACAGGGGGCGCAGGAAAAACTGTTTTTT.

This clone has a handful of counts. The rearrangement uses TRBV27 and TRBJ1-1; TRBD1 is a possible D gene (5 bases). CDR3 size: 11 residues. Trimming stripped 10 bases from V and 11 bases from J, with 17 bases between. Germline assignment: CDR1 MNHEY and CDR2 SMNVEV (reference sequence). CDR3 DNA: TGTGCCACCGGCCAGGGATGGGGGGCTTTCTTT. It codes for CATGQGWGAFF.

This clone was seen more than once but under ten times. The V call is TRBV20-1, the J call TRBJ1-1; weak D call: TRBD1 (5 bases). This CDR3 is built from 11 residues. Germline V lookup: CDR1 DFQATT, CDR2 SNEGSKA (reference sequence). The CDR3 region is CAAGENTEAFF. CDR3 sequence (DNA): TGCGCTGCGGGGGAGAACACTGAAGCTTTCTTT.

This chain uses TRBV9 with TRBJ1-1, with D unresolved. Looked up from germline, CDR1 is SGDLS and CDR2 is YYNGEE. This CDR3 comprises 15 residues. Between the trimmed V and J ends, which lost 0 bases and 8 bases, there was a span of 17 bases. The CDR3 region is CASSVGSSVAWEAFF. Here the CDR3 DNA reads TGTGCCAGCAGCGTAGGTTCGAGTGTTGCTTGGGAAGCTTTCTTT.

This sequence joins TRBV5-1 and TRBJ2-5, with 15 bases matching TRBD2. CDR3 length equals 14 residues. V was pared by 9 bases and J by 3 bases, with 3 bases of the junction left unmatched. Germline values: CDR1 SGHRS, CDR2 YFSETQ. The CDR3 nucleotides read TGCGCCACCCGGACTAGCGGGGGGGAAGAGACCCAGTACTTC. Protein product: CATRTSGGEETQYF.

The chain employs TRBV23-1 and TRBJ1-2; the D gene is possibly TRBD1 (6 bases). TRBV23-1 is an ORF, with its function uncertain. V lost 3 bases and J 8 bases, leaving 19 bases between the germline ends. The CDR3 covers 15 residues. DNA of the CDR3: TGCGCCAGCAGTCACCGCGACAGGAAGAAAGGCGGCTACACCTTC. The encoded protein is CASSHRDRKKGGYTF.

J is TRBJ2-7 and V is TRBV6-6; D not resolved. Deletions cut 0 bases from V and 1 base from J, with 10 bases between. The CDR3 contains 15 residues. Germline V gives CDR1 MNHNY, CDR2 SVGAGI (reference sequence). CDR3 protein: CASSYSIPESYEQYF. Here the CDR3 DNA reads TGTGCCAGCAGTTACTCCATCCCCGAGTCCTACGAGCAGTACTTC.